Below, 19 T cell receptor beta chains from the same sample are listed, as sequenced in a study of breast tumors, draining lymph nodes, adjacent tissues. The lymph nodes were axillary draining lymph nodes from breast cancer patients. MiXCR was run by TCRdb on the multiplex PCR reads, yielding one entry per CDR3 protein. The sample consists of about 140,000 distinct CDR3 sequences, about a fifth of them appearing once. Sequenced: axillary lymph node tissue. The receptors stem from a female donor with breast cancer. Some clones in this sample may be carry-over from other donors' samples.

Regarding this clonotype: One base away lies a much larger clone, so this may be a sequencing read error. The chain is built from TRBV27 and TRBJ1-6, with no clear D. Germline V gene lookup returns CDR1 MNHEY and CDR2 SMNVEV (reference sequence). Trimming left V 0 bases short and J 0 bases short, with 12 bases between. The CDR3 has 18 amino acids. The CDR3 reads CASSLSLRGASYNSPLHF. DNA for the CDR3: TGTGCCAGCAGTTTATCGCTACGTGGCGCCTCCTATAATTCACCCCTCCACTTT.

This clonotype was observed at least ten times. Here the CDR3 reads CAWSVSGRAIGELFF. In DNA form, the CDR3 reads TGTGCCTGGAGTGTCAGCGGGAGGGCCATCGGGGAGCTGTTTTTT. The genes are TRBV30 and TRBJ2-2; 10 bases are shared with TRBD2. J was trimmed by 7 bases and V by 0 bases; bases with no gene match: 5. CDR3 length: 15 amino acids. Germline V gene lookup returns CDR1 GTSNPN and CDR2 SVGIG (reference sequence).

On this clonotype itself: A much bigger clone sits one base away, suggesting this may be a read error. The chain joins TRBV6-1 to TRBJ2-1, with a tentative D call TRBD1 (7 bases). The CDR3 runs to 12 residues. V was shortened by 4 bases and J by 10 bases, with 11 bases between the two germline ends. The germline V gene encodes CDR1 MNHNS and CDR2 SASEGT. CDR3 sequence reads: CASSVQGGEQFF. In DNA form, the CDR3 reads TGTGCCAGCAGTGTCCAGGGGGGCGAGCAGTTCTTC.

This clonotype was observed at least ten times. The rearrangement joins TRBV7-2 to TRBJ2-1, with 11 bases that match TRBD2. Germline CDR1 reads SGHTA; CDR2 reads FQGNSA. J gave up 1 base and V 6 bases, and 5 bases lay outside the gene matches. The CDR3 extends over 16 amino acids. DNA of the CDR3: TGTGCCAGCAGAAGACGGACTAGCGGGTCCTACAATGAGCAGTTCTTC. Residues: CASRRRTSGSYNEQFF.

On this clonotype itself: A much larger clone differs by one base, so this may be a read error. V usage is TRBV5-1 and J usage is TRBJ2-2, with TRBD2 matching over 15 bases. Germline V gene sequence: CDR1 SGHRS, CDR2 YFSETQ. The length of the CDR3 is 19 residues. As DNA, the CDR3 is TGCGCCAGCGGACCGGGACTAGCGGGAGGAGGGAGAGCCACCGGGGAGCTGCTTTTT. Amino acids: CASGPGLAGGGRATGELLF.

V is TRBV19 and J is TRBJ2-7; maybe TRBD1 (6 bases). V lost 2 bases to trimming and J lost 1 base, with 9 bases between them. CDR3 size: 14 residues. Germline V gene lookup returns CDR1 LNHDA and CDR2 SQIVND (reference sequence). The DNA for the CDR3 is TGTGCCAGTAGTATAAGTCAGGGGTCCTACGAGCAGTACTTC. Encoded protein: CASSISQGSYEQYF.

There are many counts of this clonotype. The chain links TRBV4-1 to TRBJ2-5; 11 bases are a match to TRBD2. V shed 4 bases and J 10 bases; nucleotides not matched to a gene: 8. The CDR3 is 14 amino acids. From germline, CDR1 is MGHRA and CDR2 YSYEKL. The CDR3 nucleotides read TGCGCCAGCAGCCTTACTAGCGGGAGTAAGATCCAGTACTTC. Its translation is CASSLTSGSKIQYF.

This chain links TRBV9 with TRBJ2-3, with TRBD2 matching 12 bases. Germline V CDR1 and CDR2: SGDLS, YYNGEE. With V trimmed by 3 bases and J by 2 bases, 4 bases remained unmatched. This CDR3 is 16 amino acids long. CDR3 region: CASSGGTSGSTDTQYF. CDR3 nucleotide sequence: TGTGCCAGCAGCGGAGGGACTAGCGGGTCCACAGATACGCAGTATTTT. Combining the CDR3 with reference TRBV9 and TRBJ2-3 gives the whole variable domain DSGVTQTPKHLITATGQRVTLRCSPRSGDLSVYWYQQSLDQGLQFLIQYYNGEERAKGNILERFSAQQFPDLHSELNLSSLELGDSALYFCASSGGTSGSTDTQYFGPGTRLTVL.

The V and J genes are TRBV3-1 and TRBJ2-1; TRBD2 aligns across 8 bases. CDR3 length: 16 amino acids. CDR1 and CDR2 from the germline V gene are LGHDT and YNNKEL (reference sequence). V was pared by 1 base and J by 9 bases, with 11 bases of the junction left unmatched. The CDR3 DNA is TGTGCCAGCAGCCAAGGGGCCGGGAGGGCCGTGGGTGAGCAGTTCTTC. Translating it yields CASSQGAGRAVGEQFF.

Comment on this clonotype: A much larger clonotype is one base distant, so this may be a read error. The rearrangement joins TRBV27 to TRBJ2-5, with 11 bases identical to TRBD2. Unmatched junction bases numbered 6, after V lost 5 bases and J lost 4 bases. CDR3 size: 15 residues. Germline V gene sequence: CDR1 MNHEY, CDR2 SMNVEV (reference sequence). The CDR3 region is CASSVTSGIIETQYF. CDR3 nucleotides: TGTGCCAGCAGTGTGACTAGCGGGATAATAGAGACCCAGTACTTC.

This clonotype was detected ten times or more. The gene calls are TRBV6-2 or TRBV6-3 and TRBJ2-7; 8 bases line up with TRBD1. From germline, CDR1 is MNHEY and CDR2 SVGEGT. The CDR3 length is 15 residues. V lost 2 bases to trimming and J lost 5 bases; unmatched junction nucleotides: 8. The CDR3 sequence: CASSYGQGAANEQYF. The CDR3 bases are TGTGCCAGCAGTTACGGTCAGGGGGCAGCGAACGAGCAGTACTTC.

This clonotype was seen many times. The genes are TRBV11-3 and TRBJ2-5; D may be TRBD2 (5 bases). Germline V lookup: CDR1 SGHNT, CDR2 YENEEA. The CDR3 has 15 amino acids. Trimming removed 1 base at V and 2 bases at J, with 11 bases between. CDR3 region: CASSLVAAEQETQYF. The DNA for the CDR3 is TGTGCCAGCAGCTTAGTGGCAGCGGAGCAAGAGACCCAGTACTTC.

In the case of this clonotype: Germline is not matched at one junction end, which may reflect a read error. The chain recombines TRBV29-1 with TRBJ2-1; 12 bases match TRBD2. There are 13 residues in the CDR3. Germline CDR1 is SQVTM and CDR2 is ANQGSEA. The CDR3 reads CGVKASGRAEAFF. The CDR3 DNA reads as TGCGGCGTTAAGGCTAGCGGGAGGGCCGAAGCGTTCTTC.

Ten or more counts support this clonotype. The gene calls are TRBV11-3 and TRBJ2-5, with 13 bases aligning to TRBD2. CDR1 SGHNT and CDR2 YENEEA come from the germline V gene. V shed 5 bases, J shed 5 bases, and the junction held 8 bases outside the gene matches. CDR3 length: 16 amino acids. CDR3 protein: CASSPGLAGDRETQYF. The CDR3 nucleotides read TGTGCCAGCAGCCCAGGACTAGCGGGAGATCGGGAGACCCAGTACTTC.

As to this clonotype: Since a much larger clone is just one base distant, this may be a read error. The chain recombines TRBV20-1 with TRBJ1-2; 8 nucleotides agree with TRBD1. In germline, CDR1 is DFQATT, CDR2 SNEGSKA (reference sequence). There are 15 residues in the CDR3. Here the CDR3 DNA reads TGCAGTGCTAGCCCTCTCACAGGGGGAACCTATCGCTACACCTTC. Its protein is CSASPLTGGTYRYTF.

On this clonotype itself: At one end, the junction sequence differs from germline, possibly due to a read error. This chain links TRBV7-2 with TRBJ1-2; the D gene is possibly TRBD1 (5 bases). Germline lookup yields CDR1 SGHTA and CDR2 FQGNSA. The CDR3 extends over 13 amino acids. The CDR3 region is CVSSFGTAYGYTF. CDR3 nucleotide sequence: TGTGTCAGCAGTTTTGGGACTGCCTATGGCTACACCTTC.

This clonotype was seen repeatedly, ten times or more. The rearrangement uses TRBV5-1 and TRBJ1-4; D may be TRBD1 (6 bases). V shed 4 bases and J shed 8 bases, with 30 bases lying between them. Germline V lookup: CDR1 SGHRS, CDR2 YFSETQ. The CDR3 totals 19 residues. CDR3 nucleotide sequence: TGCGCCAGCAGCCATTGGGGGCTGGACAGTATTTCCCTGGTGGAAAAACTGTTTTTT. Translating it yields CASSHWGLDSISLVEKLFF.

CDR3 sequence (DNA): TGTGCCAGCAGTTCGCCCCTCCGCCAAGAGACCCAGTACTTC. Amino acids: CASSSPLRQETQYF. The chain combines TRBV27 with TRBJ2-5; D is unclear. This CDR3 region has 14 residues. Germline V gene sequence: CDR1 MNHEY, CDR2 SMNVEV (reference sequence). V lost 4 bases to trimming and J lost 1 base, with 10 bases between them.

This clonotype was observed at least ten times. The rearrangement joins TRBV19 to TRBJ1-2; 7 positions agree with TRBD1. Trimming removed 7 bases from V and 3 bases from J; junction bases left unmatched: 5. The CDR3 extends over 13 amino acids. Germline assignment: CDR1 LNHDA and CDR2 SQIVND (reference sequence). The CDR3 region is CASTPGQHYGYTF. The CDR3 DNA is TGTGCCAGTACTCCGGGACAGCACTATGGCTACACCTTC.